This paragraph covers one TCR beta chain sequence. It has no known antigen specificity. Within one base of it there is no much larger clone, and no base qualities were kept. TCRbeta CDR3 regions were amplified from genomic DNA using the immunoSEQ Assay, a bias-controlled multiplex PCR. Regarding the original processing steps: The number of nucleated cells in each sample was estimated from the amplification of reference gene primers within the assay. To quantify the absolute abundance of each unique TCRbeta CDR3 rearrangement, sequence reads were collapsed and filtered. For each sample, productive Simpson clonality was calculated as the square root of Simpson's diversity index across productive rearrangements. What TCRdb holds here is the immuneACCESS table cut down to in-frame rearrangements. Part of the clones is not present; checked against another copy, under half of the missing clones reflect an unresolved V gene, and the others are unexplained. The DNA gave D and trimming, while V, J and clone size come from that table. The sample profile shows some 100,000 clones; roughly nine tenths of them were found once. The top ten clones comprise 10% to 13% of the sample.

These data originate in a study of blood T cell repertoires in COVID-19 (dated by TCRdb to the early 2020s). Describing the broader study: The collaborator samples originated in the United States, Italy and Spain and spanned the acute and convalescent phases of COVID-19. The prospective study material was composed of cDNA or gDNA derived from T cells, B-cell-depleted T cells, or PBMCs. Deeply sampled blood TCRbeta repertoires from subjects exposed to, actively infected with, or recovered from COVID-19 were included in the dataset. The repertoires were made available in a free public database intended to serve as a resource for research on the immune response to SARS-CoV-2. The samples were drawn from the first 160 participants of the ongoing ImmuneRACE study and from 1,254 subjects provided by 6 global collaborators. Sample metadata almost always included a de-identified subject ID, COVID-19 status, age in years and sex. Where HLA class I and class II types were available, the types were taken from metadata supplied by the sample provider, not from assay-based typing.

The research as a whole found: Clinical and demographic metadata were provided uncurated, with the amount varying by source and participant.

Trimming costs V 3 bases and J 7 bases, and their ends lie 12 bases apart. From its cysteine to its phenylalanine, the CDR3 spans 12 amino acids. Just the 36-base CDR3 DNA is kept, in frame starting at base 1. Based on the germline V gene (reference sequence), the CDR1 and CDR2 sequences are GTSNPN and SVGIG. Whole blood was collected in K2EDTA tubes by collaborating institutions according to the institutions' own protocols. For TCRbeta analysis, collaborators shipped samples in one of three forms: frozen whole blood, isolated PBMCs, or DNA extracted from either of those sample types. The specimen was peripheral blood. The sequence came from a man aged 45-65 years with acute or convalescent COVID-19. The chain is assembled from TRBV30 and TRBJ1-2; possibly the D gene is TRBD1, per 5 matching bases. In nucleotides, the sequence is TGTGCCTGGAGCCAGGGTAGAGGTGGCTACACCTTC. It translates to CAWSQGRGGYTF.